These T cell receptor beta chains were read from a single sample in a study of lymphopenia after photon versus proton radiotherapy. Repertoires were generated with immunoSEQ multiplex PCR, while TCRdb's copy carries only in-frame clones and drops some. The sample lists roughly 13,000 clones; roughly nine tenths were seen once. The sample in question was peripheral blood, obtained from a patient treated with photon-based radiotherapy. These TCRs come from a man aged 55-75 years with pancreatic cancer. Each CDR3 is given with its conserved first and last residue. A D gene is named only where the DNA matches it firmly.

>.|14|TRBJ2-3|TRBV11-2
CASSPSHTTDTQYF
TGTGCCAGCAGCCCTAGCCACACAACAGATACGCAGTATTTT
>.|13|TRBJ1-2|TRBV5-1
CASSLDRDDGYTF
TGCGCCAGCAGCTTGGACAGGGACGATGGCTACACCTTC
>TRBD1|18|TRBJ1-6|TRBV2
CASNPRTGWSSYNSPLHF
TGTGCCAGCAATCCCAGGACAGGGTGGAGCTCCTATAATTCACCCCTCCACTTT
>TRBD1|15|TRBJ1-2|TRBV11-2
CASRTGGTGGRGYTF
TGTGCCAGCAGAACAGGAGGGACAGGGGGCCGTGGCTACACCTTC
>.|15|TRBJ1-1|TRBV5-6
CASSLPSVMNTEAFF
TGTGCCAGCAGCTTACCCAGTGTCATGAACACTGAAGCTTTCTTT
>.|13|TRBJ2-7|TRBV6-1
CATQAGGPYEQYF
TGTGCCACTCAAGCCGGGGGGCCCTACGAGCAGTACTTC
>.|14|TRBJ1-5|TRBV30
CAWSVGTINQPQHF
TGTGCCTGGAGTGTAGGTACAATTAATCAGCCCCAGCATTTT
>.|16|TRBJ1-2|TRBV6-5
CASSYRAIAGYGGYTF
TGTGCCAGCAGTTACCGGGCTATCGCGGGCTATGGGGGCTACACCTTC
>.|11|TRBJ2-5|TRBV5-1
CASREQETQYF
TGCGCCAGCAGAGAACAAGAGACCCAGTACTTC
>.|13|TRBJ1-6|TRBV15
CATSTASNSPLHF
TGTGCCACCAGCACTGCCTCAAATTCACCCCTCCACTTT
>TRBD1|18|TRBJ2-5|TRBV9
CASSVATGVGITQETQYF
TGTGCCAGCAGCGTAGCAACAGGGGTGGGGATTACTCAAGAGACCCAGTACTTC